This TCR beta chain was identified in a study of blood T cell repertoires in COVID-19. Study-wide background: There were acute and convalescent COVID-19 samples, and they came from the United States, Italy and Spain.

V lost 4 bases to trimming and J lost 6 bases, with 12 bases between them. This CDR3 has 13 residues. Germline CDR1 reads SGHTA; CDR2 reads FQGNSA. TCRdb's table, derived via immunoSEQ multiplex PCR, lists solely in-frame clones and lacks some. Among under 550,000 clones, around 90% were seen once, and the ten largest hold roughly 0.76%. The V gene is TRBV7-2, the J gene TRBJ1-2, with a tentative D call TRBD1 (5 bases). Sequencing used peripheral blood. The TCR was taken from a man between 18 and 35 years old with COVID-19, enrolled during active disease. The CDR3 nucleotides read TGTGCCAGCAGCTATACAGGCCAGGATGGCTACACCTTC. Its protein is CASSYTGQDGYTF.